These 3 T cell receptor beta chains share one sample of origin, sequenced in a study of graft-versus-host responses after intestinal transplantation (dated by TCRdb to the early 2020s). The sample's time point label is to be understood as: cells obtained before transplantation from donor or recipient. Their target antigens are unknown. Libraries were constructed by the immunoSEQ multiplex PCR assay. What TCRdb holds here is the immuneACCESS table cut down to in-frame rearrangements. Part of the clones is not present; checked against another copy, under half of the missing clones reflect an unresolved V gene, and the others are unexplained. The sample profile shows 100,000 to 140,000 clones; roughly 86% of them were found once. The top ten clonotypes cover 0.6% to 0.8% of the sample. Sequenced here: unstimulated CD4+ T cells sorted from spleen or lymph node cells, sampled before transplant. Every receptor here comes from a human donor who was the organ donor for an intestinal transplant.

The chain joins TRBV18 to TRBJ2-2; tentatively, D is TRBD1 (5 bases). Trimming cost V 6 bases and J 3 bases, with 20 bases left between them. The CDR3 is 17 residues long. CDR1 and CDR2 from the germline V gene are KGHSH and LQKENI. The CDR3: CASSHLDSLGDTGELFF. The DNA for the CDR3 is TGTGCCAGCTCCCACCTCGACAGCTTAGGGGACACCGGGGAGCTGTTTTTT.

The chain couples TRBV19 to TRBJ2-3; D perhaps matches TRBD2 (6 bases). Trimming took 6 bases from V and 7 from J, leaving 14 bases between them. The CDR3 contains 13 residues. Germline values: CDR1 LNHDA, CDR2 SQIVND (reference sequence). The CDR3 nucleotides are TGTGCCAGTAGCATTGGAGGGGCGAATACGCAGTATTTT. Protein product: CASSIGGANTQYF.

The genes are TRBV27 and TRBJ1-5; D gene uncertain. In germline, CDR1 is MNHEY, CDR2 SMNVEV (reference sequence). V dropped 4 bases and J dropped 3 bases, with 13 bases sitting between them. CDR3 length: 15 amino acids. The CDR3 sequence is CASSSWGKANQPQHF. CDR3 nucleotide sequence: TGTGCCAGCAGTTCATGGGGAAAGGCCAATCAGCCCCAGCATTTT.